The 7 T cell receptor beta chains in this list originate from one sample, sequenced in a study of graft-versus-host responses after intestinal transplantation (dated by TCRdb to about 2021). For these TCRs, the target antigens are not known. Libraries were prepared through the immunoSEQ multiplex PCR assay. TCRdb's version of the immuneACCESS table is confined to in-frame rearrangements and falls short of the full clone set. An unresolved V gene accounts for under half of the shortfall where checked; the remainder is of unknown origin. The sample contains about 88,000 clones, roughly 90% of them found a single time. Around 0.1% of the sample lies in the top ten. This specimen's time point label, per the study, means: cells obtained before transplantation from donor or recipient. The sample here was unstimulated CD4+ T cells sorted from spleen or lymph node cells, taken before intestinal transplant. The receptors originated from a human donor who received an intestinal transplant.

The gene calls are TRBV10-3 and TRBJ1-1; 9 bases line up with TRBD1. The CDR3 length is 17 residues. Trimming took 5 bases from V and 0 from J; bases not matched to a gene: 10. CDR1 and CDR2 (germline): ENHRY, SYGVKD. In nucleotides, the CDR3 is TGTGCCATCAGTCAAACCGGGACAGGGACCATGAACACTGAAGCTTTCTTT. Its protein product is CAISQTGTGTMNTEAFF.

The genes are TRBV11-3 and TRBJ2-2; tentative D call: TRBD1 (7 bases). The CDR3 spans 15 residues. V was pared by 5 bases and J by 6 bases, with 16 bases between. Germline-derived CDR1 and CDR2 are SGHNT and YENEEA. The CDR3 DNA follows: TGTGCCAGCAGCACAGGGGCGGGATGGTCCGGGGAGCTGTTTTTT. It codes for CASSTGAGWSGELFF. The variable domain in full, with the rest retrieved from reference TRBV11-3 and TRBJ2-2, is EAGVVQSPRYKIIEKKQPVAFWCNPISGHNTLYWYLQNLGQGPELLIRYENEEAVDDSQLPKDRFSAERLKGVDSTLKIQPAELGDSAVYLCASSTGAGWSGELFFGEGSRLTVL.

The genes are TRBV9 and TRBJ2-3, with 12 nucleotides matching TRBD2. This CDR3 comprises 19 residues. CDR1 and CDR2 from the germline V gene are SGDLS and YYNGEE. V lost 0 bases to trimming and J lost 4 bases; unmatched junction nucleotides: 12. In nucleotides, the CDR3 is TGTGCCAGCAGCGTAGGACCACGTCTATCTAGCGGGGGGGCAGATACGCAGTATTTT. This encodes CASSVGPRLSSGGADTQYF.

V and J are TRBV2 and TRBJ2-5, with D possibly being TRBD1 (6 bases). The CDR3 runs 14 residues. Germline loops: CDR1 SNHLY, CDR2 FYNNEI. Trimming removed 10 bases at V and 3 bases at J, with 18 bases between. This chain's CDR3 is CATPDRDKKETQYF. CDR3 in DNA: TGTGCCACCCCTGACCGGGACAAAAAAGAGACCCAGTACTTC.

This chain links TRBV7-2 with TRBJ2-1; 12 bases are a match to TRBD2. This CDR3 contains 17 residues. Per the germline V gene, CDR1 is SGHTA and CDR2 is FQGNSA. Trimming removed 1 base from V and 2 bases from J; junction bases left unmatched: 3. CDR3 bases: TGTGCCAGCAGCTTAGTGGCTAGCGGGGGGGCCTACAATGAGCAGTTCTTC. Encoded protein: CASSLVASGGAYNEQFF. Full variable domain (outside the CDR3, taken from reference TRBV7-2 and TRBJ2-1): GAGVSQSPSNKVTEKGKDVELRCDPISGHTALYWYRQSLGQGLEFLIYFQGNSAPDKSGLPSDRFSAERTGGSVSTLTIQRTQQEDSAVYLCASSLVASGGAYNEQFFGPGTRLTVL.

The table lists this clone with a count of one. The gene calls are TRBV5-1 and TRBJ2-2; 9 nucleotides align to TRBD2. The junction had 5 bases not matched to a gene; V was cut back by 0 bases and J by 2 bases. The CDR3 totals 17 residues. The germline gives CDR1 SGHRS, CDR2 YFSETQ. The CDR3 DNA reads as TGCGCCAGCAGCTTGGGTCTAGCGGGGTCTAACACCGGGGAGCTGTTTTTT. It codes for CASSLGLAGSNTGELFF.

The chain has TRBV14 and TRBJ1-1; D remains unclear. This CDR3 comprises 13 residues. The V end lost 5 bases, the J end lost 1 base, and 8 bases lay between the germline ends. The germline gives CDR1 SGHDN, CDR2 FVKESK. The CDR3 nucleotides are TGTGCCAGCAGCGATACGGGGAACACTGAAGCTTTCTTT. It translates to CASSDTGNTEAFF.